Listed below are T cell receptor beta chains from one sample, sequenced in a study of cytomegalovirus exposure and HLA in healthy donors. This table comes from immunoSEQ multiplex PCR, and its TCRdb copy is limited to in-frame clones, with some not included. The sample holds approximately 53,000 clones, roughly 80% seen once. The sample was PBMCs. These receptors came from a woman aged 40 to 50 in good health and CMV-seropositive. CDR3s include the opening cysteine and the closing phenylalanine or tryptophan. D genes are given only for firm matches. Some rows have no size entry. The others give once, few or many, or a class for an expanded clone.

cdr3_aa: CASSLVNYGYTF
cdr3_nt: TGTGCCAGCAGTTTAGTAAACTATGGCTACACCTTC
cdr3_length: 12
clone_size: NA
d_call: NA
j_call: TRBJ1-2
v_call: TRBV28

cdr3_aa: CASSLIWTGLNSPLHF
cdr3_nt: TGTGCCAGCAGCTTAATCTGGACAGGACTAAATTCACCCCTCCACTTT
cdr3_length: 16
clone_size: NA
d_call: TRBD1
j_call: TRBJ1-6
v_call: TRBV7-8

cdr3_aa: CASSHRTGSNEQFF
cdr3_nt: TGTGCCAGCAGCCATAGGACAGGGAGCAATGAGCAGTTCTTC
cdr3_length: 14
clone_size: NA
d_call: TRBD1
j_call: TRBJ2-1
v_call: TRBV7-9

cdr3_aa: CASSLAGLPGQPQHF
cdr3_nt: TGTGCCAGCAGCTTGGCAGGACTCCCTGGGCAGCCCCAGCATTTT
cdr3_length: 15
clone_size: NA
d_call: NA
j_call: TRBJ1-5
v_call: TRBV5-6

cdr3_aa: CASSPGGPWETQYF
cdr3_nt: TGTGCCAGCAGCCCCGGGGGGCCGTGGGAGACCCAGTACTTC
cdr3_length: 14
clone_size: once
d_call: NA
j_call: TRBJ2-5
v_call: TRBV6-6

cdr3_aa: CASTWGGTNQETQYF
cdr3_nt: TGTGCCAGCACCTGGGGGGGGACAAACCAAGAGACCCAGTACTTC
cdr3_length: 15
clone_size: NA
d_call: NA
j_call: TRBJ2-5
v_call: TRBV5-4

cdr3_aa: CASSLDRGSGNTIYF
cdr3_nt: TGTGCCAGCAGCTTAGACAGGGGCTCTGGAAACACCATATATTTT
cdr3_length: 15
clone_size: NA
d_call: TRBD1
j_call: TRBJ1-3
v_call: TRBV7-2

cdr3_aa: CASSFSVLSYEQYF
cdr3_nt: TGTGCCAGCAGTTTCTCGGTTCTCTCCTACGAGCAGTACTTC
cdr3_length: 14
clone_size: NA
d_call: NA
j_call: TRBJ2-7
v_call: TRBV27

cdr3_aa: CASSPWGGGSEAFF
cdr3_nt: TGTGCCAGCAGCCCCTGGGGGGGTGGGAGTGAAGCTTTCTTT
cdr3_length: 14
clone_size: NA
d_call: NA
j_call: TRBJ1-1
v_call: TRBV27

cdr3_aa: CASSVGPGLNEQFF
cdr3_nt: TGTGCCAGCAGCGTAGGACCGGGATTAAATGAGCAGTTCTTC
cdr3_length: 14
clone_size: NA
d_call: NA
j_call: TRBJ2-1
v_call: TRBV9

cdr3_aa: CASLLGAGTGGPTDTQYF
cdr3_nt: TGTGCCAGCCTGTTGGGAGCCGGGACAGGGGGACCCACAGATACGCAGTATTTT
cdr3_length: 18
clone_size: NA
d_call: TRBD1
j_call: TRBJ2-3
v_call: TRBV2

cdr3_aa: CASSFTGGWEKLFF
cdr3_nt: TGCGCCAGCAGCTTCACAGGGGGATGGGAAAAACTGTTTTTT
cdr3_length: 14
clone_size: NA
d_call: TRBD1
j_call: TRBJ1-4
v_call: TRBV5-1

cdr3_aa: CASSSGARSEETQYF
cdr3_nt: TGTGCCAGCAGTTCAGGGGCTAGAAGCGAAGAGACCCAGTACTTC
cdr3_length: 15
clone_size: NA
d_call: NA
j_call: TRBJ2-5
v_call: TRBV6-1

cdr3_aa: CASSLLAGGNYEQYF
cdr3_nt: TGCGCCAGCAGCCTCTTAGCGGGGGGGAACTACGAGCAGTACTTC
cdr3_length: 15
clone_size: NA
d_call: TRBD2
j_call: TRBJ2-7
v_call: TRBV4-1

cdr3_aa: CASTSDSGGVRETQYF
cdr3_nt: TGTGCCAGCACCTCCGATAGCGGGGGGGTTCGGGAGACCCAGTACTTC
cdr3_length: 16
clone_size: NA
d_call: TRBD2
j_call: TRBJ2-5
v_call: TRBV6-6

cdr3_aa: CASSRGYTEAFF
cdr3_nt: TGTGCCAGCAGCCGAGGATACACTGAAGCTTTCTTT
cdr3_length: 12
clone_size: NA
d_call: NA
j_call: TRBJ1-1
v_call: TRBV7-2

cdr3_aa: CASSLVRRSNQPQHF
cdr3_nt: TGTGCCAGCAGCTTAGTCCGCAGGTCCAATCAGCCCCAGCATTTT
cdr3_length: 15
clone_size: NA
d_call: NA
j_call: TRBJ1-5
v_call: TRBV7-8